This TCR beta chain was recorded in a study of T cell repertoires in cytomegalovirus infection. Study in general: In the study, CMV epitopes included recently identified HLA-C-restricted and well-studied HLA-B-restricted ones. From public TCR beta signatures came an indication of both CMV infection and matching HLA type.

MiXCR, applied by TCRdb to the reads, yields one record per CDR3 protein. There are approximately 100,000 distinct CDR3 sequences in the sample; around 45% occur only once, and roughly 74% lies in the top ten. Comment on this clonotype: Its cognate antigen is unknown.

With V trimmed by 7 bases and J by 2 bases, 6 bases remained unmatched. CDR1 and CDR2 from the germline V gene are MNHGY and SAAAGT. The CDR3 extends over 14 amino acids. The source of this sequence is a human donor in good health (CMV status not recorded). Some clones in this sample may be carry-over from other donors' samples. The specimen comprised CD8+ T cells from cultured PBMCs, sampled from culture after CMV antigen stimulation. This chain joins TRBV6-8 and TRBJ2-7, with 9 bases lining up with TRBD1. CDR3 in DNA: TGTGCCAGCACCCGACAGGGGGGCGCCTACGAGCAGTACTTC. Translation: CASTRQGGAYEQYF.